The text below deals with one TCR beta chain. These data originate in a study of blood T cell repertoires in COVID-19. V shed 2 bases, J shed 13 bases, and the junction held 4 bases outside the gene matches. Per germline, CDR1 MGHRA and CDR2 YSYEKL. The CDR3 contains 14 residues. The table came from immunoSEQ multiplex PCR; TCRdb's copy has only in-frame clones and leaves some out. The sample has over 250,000 clones, around 90% seen once. The chain joins TRBV4-1 to TRBJ2-1, with TRBD2 matching 14 bases. The TCR comes from a woman between 35 and 50 years old who had recovered from COVID-19. Sequenced: peripheral blood. The CDR3 sequence: CASSQPGTSGRQFF. In DNA, the CDR3 is TGCGCCAGCAGCCAACCCGGGACTAGCGGGAGACAGTTCTTC.